A single sample is the source of the 4 T cell receptor beta chains below, sequenced in a study of blood T cells in healthy people across ages. Sample-barcoded 5' priming and a J-beta primer mix drove a second PCR of about 6 to 12 cycles. TCRdb itself ran the 5' RACE reads through MiXCR, one entry per CDR3 protein. The data contain roughly 800,000 distinct CDR3 sequences, 55% to 70% of them singletons. The material sequenced was blood. These receptors were collected from a man aged 30 to 45 in good health.

V and J are TRBV27 and TRBJ2-7, with D tentatively TRBD2 (5 bases). The J call may be faulty, since TRBJ2-5 better matches the DNA end. The germline V gene encodes CDR1 MNHEY and CDR2 SMNVEV (reference sequence). CDR3 length equals 14 residues. The CDR3 DNA sequence: TGTGCCAGCAGTTTTGTGTGGGAGAGGGAGACCCAGTACTTC. The encoded protein is CASSFVWERETQYF.

The chain links TRBV10-3 to TRBJ1-5, with unresolved D. The CDR3 runs to 13 residues. Trimming took 11 bases from V and 5 from J, leaving 16 bases between them. Germline loops: CDR1 ENHRY, CDR2 SYGVKD. CDR3 nucleotides: TGTGCCTCCAAGGCCGGGGTGGATCAGCCCCAGCATTTT. Translating it yields CASKAGVDQPQHF.

The V call is TRBV3-1, the J call TRBJ2-1; unclear D gene. The CDR3 extends over 13 amino acids. Germline V gene lookup returns CDR1 LGHDT and CDR2 YNNKEL (reference sequence). V was cut by 4 bases and J by 9 bases, with 13 bases left in between. The CDR3 here is CASSPRPGGEQFF. DNA for the CDR3: TGTGCCAGCAGCCCTCGACCGGGCGGTGAGCAGTTCTTC.

This chain uses TRBV7-6 with TRBJ2-7, with 8 bases identical to TRBD2. Germline CDR1 reads SGHVS; CDR2 reads FNYEAQ. The CDR3 loop spans 12 amino acids. Trimming took 5 bases from V and 7 from J; bases not matched to a gene: 4. CDR3 loop: CASSGGGPEQYF. For the CDR3, the DNA is TGTGCCAGCAGCGGCGGGGGGCCTGAGCAGTACTTC.